The clone carrying this TCR beta chain was seen repeatedly, ten times or more. The data derive from a study of regulatory T cells in long-lasting Graves disease. To make TCR beta libraries, researchers used iRepertoire HTBI primers and Arm-PCR of CDR3 regions. One entry per CDR3 protein, called by TCRdb with MiXCR from the multiplex PCR reads. The sample includes some 430,000 distinct CDR3 sequences, 20% to 25% of them seen just once. Time point reported: persistent/refractory GD, antithyroid drugs over 5 years with positive TRAb. Following extraction of RNA from PBMCs, that RNA was used to make the TCR library. Trimming removed 6 bases from V and 2 bases from J, with 14 bases in between. Germline V lookup: CDR1 MDHEN, CDR2 SYDVKM. The CDR3 contains 14 residues.

The chain uses TRBV28 and TRBJ2-7; D is perhaps TRBD1 (6 bases). The receptor's source is a female donor with Graves disease. Here the sequenced sample was peripheral blood mononuclear cells (PBMCs), taken when the disease was refractory, from a patient treated with antithyroid drugs. DNA for the CDR3: TGTGCCAGCAGGGGGCCGGGACAAACCTACGAGCAGTACTTC. This codes for CASRGPGQTYEQYF.